The 26 T cell receptor beta chains reported below all come from one sample, sequenced in a study of T cells in Graves' hyperthyroidism and ophthalmopathy. Amplification of TCR beta CDR3 regions was performed using RNA transcripts as template. HTBI primers were used for first-round RT-PCR of the TCR CDR3. A single record per CDR3 protein comes from TCRdb applying MiXCR to the multiplex PCR reads. This sample has under 350,000 distinct CDR3 sequences, with roughly 21% found just once. Sequenced material: blood. All receptors derive from a woman in her forties or fifties with Graves' hyperthyroidism.

This clonotype has ten or more counts. V usage is TRBV5-1 and J usage is TRBJ2-7; 14 bases agree with TRBD2. The length of the CDR3 is 15 residues. Per germline, CDR1 SGHRS and CDR2 YFSETQ. After removal of 4 bases from V and 4 bases from J, the junction contained 4 bases not matched to a gene. For the CDR3, the DNA is TGCGCCAGCAGCGGGGGACTAGCGGGAGAATACGAGCAGTACTTC. Amino acids: CASSGGLAGEYEQYF.

The chain uses TRBV12-3 or TRBV12-4 and TRBJ2-3; D is perhaps TRBD1 (5 bases). The CDR3 extends over 15 amino acids. V lost 7 bases to trimming and J lost 2 bases, with 16 bases between them. As DNA, the CDR3 is TGTGCCAGCACCCTAGGGGAAGCGACCACAGATACGCAGTATTTT. It yields the protein CASTLGEATTDTQYF.

The V call is TRBV24-1, the J call TRBJ2-2; 9 nucleotides agree with TRBD2. The CDR3 length is 16 residues. Trimming took 5 bases from V and 6 from J; bases not matched to a gene: 9. The germline CDR1 and CDR2 sequences are KGHDR and SFDVKD. CDR3 protein: CATSAQAGGVAGELFF. As DNA, the CDR3 is TGTGCCACCAGTGCCCAAGCGGGAGGTGTTGCCGGGGAGCTGTTTTTT.

This clonotype came up many times. V usage is TRBV30 and J usage is TRBJ2-7; tentatively, D is TRBD1 (5 bases). Germline V gene sequence: CDR1 GTSNPN, CDR2 SVGIG (reference sequence). The CDR3 runs to 13 residues. V shed 4 bases and J shed 6 bases, with 16 bases lying between them. Here the CDR3 reads CAWNKGWRGEQYF. CDR3 in DNA: TGTGCCTGGAATAAGGGGTGGCGAGGCGAGCAGTACTTC. Combining the CDR3 with reference TRBV30 and TRBJ2-7 gives the whole variable domain SQTIHQWPATLVQPVGSPLSLECTVEGTSNPNLYWYRQAAGRGLQLLFYSVGIGQISSEVPQNLSASRPQDRQFILSSKKLLLSDSGFYLCAWNKGWRGEQYFGPGTRLTVT.

This clonotype has a handful of counts. For the CDR3, the DNA is TGTGCCATGACGTACCGCGGGAGGGCCTTCTACGAGCAGTACTTC. Translating it yields CAMTYRGRAFYEQYF. This sequence joins TRBV6-1 and TRBJ2-7, with 9 bases fitting TRBD2. V gave up 10 bases and J gave up 3 bases; unmatched junction bases: 13. The CDR3 is 15 amino acids. Germline V lookup: CDR1 MNHNS, CDR2 SASEGT.

In this sample, this clonotype turned up many times. V gene TRBV30 combines with J gene TRBJ2-3; 8 bases line up with TRBD2. V trimming: 5 bases; J trimming: 3 bases; junction bases outside the gene matches: 4. CDR1 is GTSNPN and CDR2 is SVGIG in the germline V gene (reference sequence). The CDR3 sequence is 13 residues long. As DNA, the CDR3 is TGTGCCTGGGCTCGCGGGGGGACAGATACGCAGTATTTT. Protein product: CAWARGGTDTQYF.

Ten or more counts support this clonotype. The chain couples TRBV6-1 to TRBJ2-1, with 7 bases identical to TRBD2. The CDR3 has 17 residues. CDR1 is MNHNS, CDR2 SASEGT, per germline. V was pared by 2 bases and J by 1 base, with 8 bases of the junction left unmatched. This CDR3 reads CASSESPGLLSYNEQFF. CDR3 sequence (DNA): TGTGCCAGCAGTGAATCTCCGGGACTACTATCCTACAATGAGCAGTTCTTC.

DNA for the CDR3: TGTGCCAGCAGCAGCGTTCAGCCCCAGCATTTT. This sequence encodes CASSSVQPQHF. V usage is TRBV6-1 and J usage is TRBJ1-5; D remains ambiguous. V dropped 6 bases and J dropped 6 bases, with 6 bases sitting between them. CDR1 and CDR2 from the germline V gene are MNHNS and SASEGT. The CDR3 is 11 amino acids.

Many counts were recorded for this clonotype. The J gene is TRBJ2-5, the V gene TRBV7-9, with 10 bases fitting TRBD1. The CDR3 has 15 amino acids. Germline values: CDR1 SEHNR, CDR2 FQNEAQ (reference sequence). The trim removed 3 bases at V and 3 bases at J, leaving 4 bases unmatched. The CDR3 is CASSFPGTGEETQYF. The CDR3 DNA reads as TGTGCCAGCAGCTTCCCCGGGACAGGGGAAGAGACCCAGTACTTC.

This chain connects TRBV18 to TRBJ2-6; maybe TRBD2 (6 bases). Looked up from germline, CDR1 is KGHSH and CDR2 is LQKENI. Trimming pared 0 bases from V and 2 bases from J, leaving 17 bases between. The CDR3 is 19 amino acids. The CDR3 coding sequence is TGTGCCAGCTCACCACCGCGCTTGCCAGGAGGGGCTGGGGCCAACGTCCTGACTTTC. Encoded protein: CASSPPRLPGGAGANVLTF.

In this sample, this clonotype turned up a few times. The chain is built from TRBV7-2 and TRBJ2-1; 10 nucleotides match TRBD2. Germline CDR1 reads SGHTA; CDR2 reads FQGNSA. Trimming took 6 bases from V and 8 from J; bases not matched to a gene: 16. The CDR3 extends over 17 amino acids. CDR3 in DNA: TGTGCCAGCAGACAACCGGGACTAGCGCCCCGGGGGTATGAGCAGTTCTTC. Translated: CASRQPGLAPRGYEQFF.

Regarding this clonotype: A single base separates this from a much larger clone, so it may be a read error. V gene TRBV5-6 combines with J gene TRBJ2-1; no reliable D call. The V end lost 6 bases, the J end lost 2 bases, and 9 bases lay between the germline ends. The CDR3 is made up of 13 amino acids. Germline V gene sequence: CDR1 SGHDT, CDR2 YYEEEE. The CDR3 nucleotides are TGTGCCAGCAACACGGATGCCTACAATGAGCAGTTCTTC. It codes for CASNTDAYNEQFF.

J is TRBJ2-2 and V is TRBV6-6; D unclear. Germline CDR1 MNHNY, CDR2 SVGAGI (reference sequence). The length of the CDR3 is 16 residues. V shed 0 bases and J shed 6 bases, with 14 bases lying between them. CDR3 region: CASSYSLSLGAGELFF. CDR3 DNA sequence: TGTGCCAGCAGTTACTCCTTATCGCTAGGCGCCGGGGAGCTGTTTTTT.

This clonotype has only a few counts. CDR3 region: CASSEYAGDEQYF. The CDR3 DNA sequence: TGTGCCAGCAGTGAATATGCCGGGGACGAGCAGTACTTC. The gene calls are TRBV13 and TRBJ2-7; tentative D call: TRBD2 (5 bases). CDR1 is PRHDT, CDR2 FYEKMQ, per germline (reference sequence). V was shortened by 6 bases and J by 5 bases, with 14 bases between the two germline ends. The CDR3 is made up of 13 amino acids.

This clonotype was observed a handful of times. This sequence joins TRBV12-3 or TRBV12-4 and TRBJ1-2; TRBD1 agrees at 10 bases. The J segment lost 2 bases and the V segment lost 3 bases, leaving 3 bases of the junction unmatched. CDR3 length equals 15 residues. CDR3 bases: TGTGCCAGCAGTTTCCCGGGACAGGGGAACTATGGCTACACCTTC. The encoded protein is CASSFPGQGNYGYTF.

This chain connects TRBV7-9 to TRBJ1-4; no clear D gene. The CDR3 is 14 residues long. Germline V gene data show CDR1 as SEHNR and CDR2 as FQNEAQ (reference sequence). The germline V and J ends were trimmed by 6 bases and 7 bases, with 15 bases remaining between them. In nucleotides, the CDR3 is TGTGCCAGCAGTCTGGGGAGGGTGACTGAAAAACTGTTTTTT. Amino acid sequence: CASSLGRVTEKLFF.

This clonotype was detected ten times or more. The chain recombines TRBV29-1 with TRBJ2-5; 8 bases map to TRBD1. The V gene's germline CDR1 is SQVTM and CDR2 ANQGSEA. The ends lost 1 base at V and 4 bases at J; junction bases unmatched: 8. The length of the CDR3 is 15 residues. The CDR3 protein is CSVEAGRGRTETQYF. The CDR3 DNA reads TGCAGCGTTGAAGCCGGCAGGGGGCGAACAGAGACCCAGTACTTC. The full variable domain, with the rest looked up from reference TRBV29-1 and TRBJ2-5, is SAVISQKPSRDICQRGTSLTIQCQVDSQVTMMFWYRQQPGQSLTLIATANQGSEATYESGFVIDKFPISRPNLTFSTLTVSNMSPEDSSIYLCSVEAGRGRTETQYFGPGTRLLVL.

The chain links TRBV5-6 to TRBJ2-7; 8 bases map to TRBD2. This CDR3 comprises 15 residues. Losses at the gene ends were 1 base for V and 4 bases for J; bases not matched to a gene: 7. The V gene's germline CDR1 is SGHDT and CDR2 YYEEEE. For the CDR3, the DNA is TGTGCCAGCAGCTTGCCGCTTAGCGGGATATACGAGCAGTACTTC. It translates to CASSLPLSGIYEQYF. Full variable domain (rest looked up from reference TRBV5-6 and TRBJ2-7): DAGVTQSPTHLIKTRGQQVTLRCSPKSGHDTVSWYQQALGQGPQFIFQYYEEEERQRGNFPDRFSGHQFPNYSSELNVNALLLGDSALYLCASSLPLSGIYEQYFGPGTRLTVT.

Ten or more counts support this clonotype. The rearrangement joins TRBV28 to TRBJ2-2; D is undetermined. V was trimmed by 3 bases and J by 0 bases, leaving 8 bases between them. Germline CDR1 MDHEN, CDR2 SYDVKM. This CDR3 is 15 amino acids long. The CDR3 is CASSFSRANTGELFF. For the CDR3, the DNA is TGTGCCAGCAGTTTCAGCAGAGCGAACACCGGGGAGCTGTTTTTT.

This clonotype has a count of ten or more. The V call is TRBV12-3 or TRBV12-4, the J call TRBJ2-5, with TRBD2 matching 7 bases. This CDR3 is built from 14 residues. Unmatched junction bases numbered 8, after V lost 3 bases and J lost 7 bases. Here the CDR3 reads CASSLGGEYATQYF. The CDR3 nucleotides are TGTGCCAGCAGTTTGGGGGGGGAGTATGCGACCCAGTACTTC.

There are many counts of this clonotype. The rearrangement uses TRBV27 and TRBJ2-1; D may correspond to TRBD1 or TRBD2 (5 bases each). This CDR3 spans 13 amino acids. Germline CDR1 and CDR2: MNHEY and SMNVEV (reference sequence). Trimming removed 8 bases from V and 6 bases from J, with 14 bases in between. The CDR3 bases are TGTGCCAGCGGGGGACCATTTGGCAATGAGCAGTTCTTC. It yields the protein CASGGPFGNEQFF.

In this sample, this clonotype turned up many times. The chain employs TRBV11-2 and TRBJ2-1; 8 bases agree with TRBD2. V was clipped by 1 base and J by 8 bases; unmatched bases: 7. Germline loops: CDR1 SGHAT, CDR2 FQNNGV. The CDR3 consists of 15 residues. The CDR3 reads CASSLGPGTRDEQFF. CDR3 coding DNA: TGTGCCAGCAGCTTAGGTCCCGGGACTAGGGATGAGCAGTTCTTC. The full variable domain, rest sourced from reference TRBV11-2 and TRBJ2-1, is EAGVAQSPRYKIIEKRQSVAFWCNPISGHATLYWYQQILGQGPKLLIQFQNNGVVDDSQLPKDRFSAERLKGVDSTLKIQPAKLEDSAVYLCASSLGPGTRDEQFFGPGTRLTVL.

In its sample, this clonotype was seen a few times. The chain couples TRBV9 to TRBJ2-3; D possibly uses TRBD1 or TRBD2 (6 bases each). Germline V CDR1 and CDR2: SGDLS, YYNGEE. The CDR3 is 16 residues long. V was cut by 0 bases and J by 2 bases, with 13 bases left in between. The CDR3 spells CASSVVSGAHTDTQYF. Written as DNA, the CDR3 is TGTGCCAGCAGCGTAGTATCGGGGGCCCACACAGATACGCAGTATTTT. Full variable domain (rest looked up from reference TRBV9 and TRBJ2-3): DSGVTQTPKHLITATGQRVTLRCSPRSGDLSVYWYQQSLDQGLQFLIQYYNGEERAKGNILERFSAQQFPDLHSELNLSSLELGDSALYFCASSVVSGAHTDTQYFGPGTRLTVL.

The sample holds many counts of this clonotype. This chain joins TRBV13 and TRBJ1-2, with D tentatively TRBD1 (5 bases). With 5 bases removed from V and 0 bases from J, the gap between germline ends came to 13 bases. CDR1 and CDR2 (germline): PRHDT, FYEKMQ (reference sequence). The CDR3 length is 15 residues. CDR3 sequence reads: CASSPGRGPNYGYTF. CDR3 DNA: TGTGCCAGCAGCCCAGGGCGGGGACCTAACTATGGCTACACCTTC.

The table lists this clonotype with many counts. The rearrangement uses TRBV6-1 and TRBJ2-5; D may match TRBD1 or TRBD2 (5 bases each). The germline V gene has CDR1 MNHNS and CDR2 SASEGT. Trimming left V 6 bases short and J 4 bases short, with 15 bases between. CDR3 length: 14 residues. The DNA of the CDR3 is TGTGCCAGCAGCTTAGGGACCTGGGGAGAGACCCAGTACTTC. This encodes CASSLGTWGETQYF.

This clonotype has a count of ten or more. The chain has TRBV20-1 and TRBJ2-3; D is perhaps TRBD2 (5 bases). V was cut by 0 bases and J by 8 bases, with 12 bases left in between. The germline V gene encodes CDR1 DFQATT and CDR2 SNEGSKA (reference sequence). The CDR3 consists of 13 residues. In nucleotides, the CDR3 is TGCAGTGCTAGAGAACTCGGACTGGTTACGCAGTATTTT. Its translation: CSARELGLVTQYF.